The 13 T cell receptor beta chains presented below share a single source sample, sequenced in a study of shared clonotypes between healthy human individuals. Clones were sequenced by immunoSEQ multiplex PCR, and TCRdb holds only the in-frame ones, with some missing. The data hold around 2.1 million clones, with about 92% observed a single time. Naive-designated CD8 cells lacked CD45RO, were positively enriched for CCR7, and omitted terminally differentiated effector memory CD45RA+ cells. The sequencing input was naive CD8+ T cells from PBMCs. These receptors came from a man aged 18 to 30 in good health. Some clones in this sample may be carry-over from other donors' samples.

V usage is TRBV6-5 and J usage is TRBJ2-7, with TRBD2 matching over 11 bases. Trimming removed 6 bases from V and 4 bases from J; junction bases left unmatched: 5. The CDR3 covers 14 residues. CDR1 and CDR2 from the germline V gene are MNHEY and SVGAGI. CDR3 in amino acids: CASSILAGEYEQYF. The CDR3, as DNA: TGTGCCAGCAGCATACTAGCGGGAGAGTACGAGCAGTACTTC.

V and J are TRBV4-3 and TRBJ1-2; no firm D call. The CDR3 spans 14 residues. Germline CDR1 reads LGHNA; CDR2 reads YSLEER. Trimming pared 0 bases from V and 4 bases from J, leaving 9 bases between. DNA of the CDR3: TGCGCCAGCAGCCAAGATGCGGGATTCTATGGCTACACCTTC. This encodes CASSQDAGFYGYTF.

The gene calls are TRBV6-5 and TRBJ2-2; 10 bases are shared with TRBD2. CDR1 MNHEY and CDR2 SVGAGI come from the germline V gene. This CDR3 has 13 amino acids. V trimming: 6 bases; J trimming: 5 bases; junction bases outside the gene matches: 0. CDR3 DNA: TGTGCCAGCAGACTAGCGGGGACCGGGGAGCTGTTTTTT. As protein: CASRLAGTGELFF.

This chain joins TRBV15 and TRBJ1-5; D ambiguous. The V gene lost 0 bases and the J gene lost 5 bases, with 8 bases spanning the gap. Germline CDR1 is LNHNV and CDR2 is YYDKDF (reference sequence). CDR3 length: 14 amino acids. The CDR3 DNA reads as TGTGCCACCAGCAGAGATTTTAACGATCAGCCCCAGCATTTT. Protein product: CATSRDFNDQPQHF.

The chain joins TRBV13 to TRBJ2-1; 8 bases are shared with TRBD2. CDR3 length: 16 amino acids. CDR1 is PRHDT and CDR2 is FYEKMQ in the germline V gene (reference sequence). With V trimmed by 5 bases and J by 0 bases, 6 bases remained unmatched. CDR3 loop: CASSPVAGSSYNEQFF. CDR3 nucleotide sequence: TGTGCCAGCAGCCCCGTAGCGGGGTCCTCCTACAATGAGCAGTTCTTC. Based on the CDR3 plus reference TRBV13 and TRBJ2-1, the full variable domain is AAGVIQSPRHLIKEKRETATLKCYPIPRHDTVYWYQQGPGQDPQFLISFYEKMQSDKGSIPDRFSAQQFSDYHSELNMSSLELGDSALYFCASSPVAGSSYNEQFFGPGTRLTVL.

CDR3 loop: CASSVVGLEDEQYF. The CDR3 DNA follows: TGTGCCAGCAGCGTAGTTGGGCTGGAGGACGAGCAGTACTTC. This chain connects TRBV9 to TRBJ2-7; perhaps TRBD2 as D (5 bases). Germline V gene data show CDR1 as SGDLS and CDR2 as YYNGEE. The ends were cut back, 0 bases at V and 5 bases at J, with 12 bases in the middle. This CDR3 has 14 residues.

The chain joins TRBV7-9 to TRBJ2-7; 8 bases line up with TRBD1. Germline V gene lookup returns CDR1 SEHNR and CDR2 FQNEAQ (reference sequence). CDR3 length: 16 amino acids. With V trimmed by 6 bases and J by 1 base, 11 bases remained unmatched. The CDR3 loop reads CASSLFPGQASYEQYF. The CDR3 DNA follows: TGTGCCAGCAGTTTATTTCCGGGACAGGCATCCTACGAGCAGTACTTC.

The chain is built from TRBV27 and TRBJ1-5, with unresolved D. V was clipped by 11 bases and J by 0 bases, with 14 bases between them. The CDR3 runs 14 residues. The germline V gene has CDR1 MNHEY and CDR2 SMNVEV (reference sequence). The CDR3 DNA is TGTGCCTCCAGCGGACGCTATAGCAATCAGCCCCAGCATTTT. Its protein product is CASSGRYSNQPQHF.

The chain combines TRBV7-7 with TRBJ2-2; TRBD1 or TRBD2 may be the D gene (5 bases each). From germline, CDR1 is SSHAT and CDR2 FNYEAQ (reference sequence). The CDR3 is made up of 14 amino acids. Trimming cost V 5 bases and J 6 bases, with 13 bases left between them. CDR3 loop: CASSPKQDSGELFF. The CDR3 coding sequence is TGTGCCAGCAGCCCAAAACAGGACTCCGGGGAGCTGTTTTTT.

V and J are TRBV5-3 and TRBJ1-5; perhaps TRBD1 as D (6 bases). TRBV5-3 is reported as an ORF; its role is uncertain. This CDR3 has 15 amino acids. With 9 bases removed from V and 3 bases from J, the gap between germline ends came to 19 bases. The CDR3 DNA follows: TGTGCCACCTTTCCCCACAGGGCAGCCAATCAGCCCCAGCATTTT. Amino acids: CATFPHRAANQPQHF.

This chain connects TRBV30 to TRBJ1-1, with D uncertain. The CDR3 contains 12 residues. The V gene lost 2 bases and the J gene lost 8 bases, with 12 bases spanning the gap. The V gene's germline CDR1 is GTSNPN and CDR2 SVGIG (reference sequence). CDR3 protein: CAWSRPDREAFF. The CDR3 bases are TGTGCCTGGAGTCGCCCAGACCGCGAAGCTTTCTTT. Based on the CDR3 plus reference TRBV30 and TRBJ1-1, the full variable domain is SQTIHQWPATLVQPVGSPLSLECTVEGTSNPNLYWYRQAAGRGLQLLFYSVGIGQISSEVPQNLSASRPQDRQFILSSKKLLLSDSGFYLCAWSRPDREAFFGQGTRLTVV.

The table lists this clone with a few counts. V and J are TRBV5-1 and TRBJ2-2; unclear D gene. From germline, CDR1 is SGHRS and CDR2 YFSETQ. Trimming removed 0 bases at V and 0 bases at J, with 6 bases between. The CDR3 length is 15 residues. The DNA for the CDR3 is TGCGCCAGCAGCTTGGGAGTCGCGAACACCGGGGAGCTGTTTTTT. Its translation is CASSLGVANTGELFF.

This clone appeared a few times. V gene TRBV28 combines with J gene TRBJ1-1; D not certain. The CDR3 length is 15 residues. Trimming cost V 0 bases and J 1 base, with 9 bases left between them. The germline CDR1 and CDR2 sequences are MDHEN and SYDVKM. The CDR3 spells CASSLWQARNTEAFF. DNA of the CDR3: TGTGCCAGCAGTTTATGGCAGGCCAGGAACACTGAAGCTTTCTTT.